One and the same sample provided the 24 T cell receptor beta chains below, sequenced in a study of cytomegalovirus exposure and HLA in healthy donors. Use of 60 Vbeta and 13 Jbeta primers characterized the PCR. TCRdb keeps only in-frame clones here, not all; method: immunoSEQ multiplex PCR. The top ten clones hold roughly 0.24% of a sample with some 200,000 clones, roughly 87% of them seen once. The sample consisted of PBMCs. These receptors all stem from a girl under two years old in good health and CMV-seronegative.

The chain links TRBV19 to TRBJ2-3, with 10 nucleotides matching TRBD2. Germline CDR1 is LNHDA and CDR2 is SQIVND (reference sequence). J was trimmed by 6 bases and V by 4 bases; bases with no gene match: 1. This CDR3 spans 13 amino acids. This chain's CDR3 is CASSTGLADTQYF. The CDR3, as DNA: TGTGCCAGTAGTACGGGACTAGCGGATACGCAGTATTTT.

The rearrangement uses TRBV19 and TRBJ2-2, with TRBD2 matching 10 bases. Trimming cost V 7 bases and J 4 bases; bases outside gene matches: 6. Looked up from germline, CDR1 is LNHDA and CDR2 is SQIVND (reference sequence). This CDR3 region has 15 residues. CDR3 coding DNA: TGTGCCAGTAAACCGGGACTAGCGAGCACCGGGGAGCTGTTTTTT. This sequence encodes CASKPGLASTGELFF.

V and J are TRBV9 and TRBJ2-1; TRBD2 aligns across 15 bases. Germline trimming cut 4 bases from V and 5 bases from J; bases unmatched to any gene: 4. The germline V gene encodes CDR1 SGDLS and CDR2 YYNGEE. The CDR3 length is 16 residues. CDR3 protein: CASSPWTSGRDNEQFF. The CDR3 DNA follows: TGTGCCAGCAGCCCCTGGACTAGCGGGAGGGACAATGAGCAGTTCTTC.

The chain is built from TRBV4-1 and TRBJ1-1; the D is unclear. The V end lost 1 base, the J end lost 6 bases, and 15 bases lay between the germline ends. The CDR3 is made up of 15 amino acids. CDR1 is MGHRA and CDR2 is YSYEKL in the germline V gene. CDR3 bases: TGCGCCAGCAGCCAAGCCGGAGGTAGAAGGGCTGAAGCTTTCTTT. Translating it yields CASSQAGGRRAEAFF.

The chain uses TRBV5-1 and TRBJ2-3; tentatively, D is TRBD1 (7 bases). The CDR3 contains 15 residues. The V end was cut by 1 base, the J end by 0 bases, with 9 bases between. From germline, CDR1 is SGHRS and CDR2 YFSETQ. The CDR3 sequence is CASSLSGGSTDTQYF. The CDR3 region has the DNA TGCGCCAGCAGCTTGTCAGGGGGGAGCACAGATACGCAGTATTTT.

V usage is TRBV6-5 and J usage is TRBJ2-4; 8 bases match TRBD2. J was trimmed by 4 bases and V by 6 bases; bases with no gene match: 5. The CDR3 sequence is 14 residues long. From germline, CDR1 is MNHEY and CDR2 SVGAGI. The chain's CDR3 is CASRTGTSKNIQYF. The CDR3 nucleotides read TGTGCCAGCAGAACCGGGACTAGTAAAAACATTCAGTACTTC.

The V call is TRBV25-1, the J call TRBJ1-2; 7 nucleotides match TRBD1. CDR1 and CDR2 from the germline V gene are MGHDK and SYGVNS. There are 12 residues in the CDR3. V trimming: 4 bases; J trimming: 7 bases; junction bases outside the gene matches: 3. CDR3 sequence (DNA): TGTGCCAGCAGTGCGACAGGGACTGGCTACACCTTC. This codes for CASSATGTGYTF.

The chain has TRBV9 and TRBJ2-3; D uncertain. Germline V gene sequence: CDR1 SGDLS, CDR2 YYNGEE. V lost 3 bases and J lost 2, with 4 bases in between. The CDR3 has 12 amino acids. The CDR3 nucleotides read TGTGCCAGCAGCGATTACACAGATACGCAGTATTTT. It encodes CASSDYTDTQYF.

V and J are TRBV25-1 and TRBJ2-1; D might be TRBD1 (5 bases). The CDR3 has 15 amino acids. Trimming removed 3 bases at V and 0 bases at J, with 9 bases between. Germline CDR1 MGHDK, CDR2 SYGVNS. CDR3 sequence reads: CASSDQTVSYNEQFF. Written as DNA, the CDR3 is TGTGCCAGCAGTGACCAGACAGTCTCCTACAATGAGCAGTTCTTC. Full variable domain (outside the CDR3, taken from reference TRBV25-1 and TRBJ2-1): EADIYQTPRYLVIGTGKKITLECSQTMGHDKMYWYQQDPGMELHLIHYSYGVNSTEKGDLSSESTVSRIRTEHFPLTLESARPSHTSQYLCASSDQTVSYNEQFFGPGTRLTVL.

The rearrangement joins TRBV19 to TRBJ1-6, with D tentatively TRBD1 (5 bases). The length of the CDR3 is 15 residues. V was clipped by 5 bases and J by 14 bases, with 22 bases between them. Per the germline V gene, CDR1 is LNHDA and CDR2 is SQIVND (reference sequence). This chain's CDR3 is CASSWPGTGVLALHF. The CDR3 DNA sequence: TGTGCCAGTAGTTGGCCCGGGACGGGGGTTTTGGCCCTCCACTTT.

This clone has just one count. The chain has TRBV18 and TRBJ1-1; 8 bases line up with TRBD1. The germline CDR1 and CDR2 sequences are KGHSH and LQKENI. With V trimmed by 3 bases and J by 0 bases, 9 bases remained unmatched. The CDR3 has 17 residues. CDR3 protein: CASSPMGQVPMNTEAFF. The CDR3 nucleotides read TGTGCCAGCTCACCTATGGGACAGGTCCCAATGAACACTGAAGCTTTCTTT.

CDR3 DNA sequence: TGCGCCAGCAGCCAAGATAGGGCAGGGTGGGCTTTCTTT. Protein sequence: CASSQDRAGWAFF. The rearrangement uses TRBV4-1 and TRBJ1-1; TRBD1 might be the D (5 bases). V lost 0 bases and J 11 bases, leaving 13 bases between the germline ends. CDR3 size: 13 residues. Germline V lookup: CDR1 MGHRA, CDR2 YSYEKL.

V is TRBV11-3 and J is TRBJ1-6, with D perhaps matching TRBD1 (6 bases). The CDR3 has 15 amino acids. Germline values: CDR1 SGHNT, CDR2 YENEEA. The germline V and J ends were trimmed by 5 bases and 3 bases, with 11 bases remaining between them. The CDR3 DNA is TGTGCCAGCAGCACGGACAGCAACTATAATTCACCCCTCCACTTT. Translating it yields CASSTDSNYNSPLHF.

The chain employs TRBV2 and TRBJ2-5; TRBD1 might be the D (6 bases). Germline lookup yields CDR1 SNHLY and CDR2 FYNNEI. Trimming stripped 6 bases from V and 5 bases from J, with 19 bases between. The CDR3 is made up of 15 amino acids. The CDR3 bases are TGTGCCAGCAGCCACCTTAGAGGGGGAGACGAGACCCAGTACTTC. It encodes CASSHLRGGDETQYF.

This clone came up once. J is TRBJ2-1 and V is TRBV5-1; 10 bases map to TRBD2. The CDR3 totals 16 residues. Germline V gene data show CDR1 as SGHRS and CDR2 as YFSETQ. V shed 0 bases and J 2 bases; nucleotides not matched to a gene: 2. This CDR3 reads CASSLDSGGAYNEQFF. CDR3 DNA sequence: TGCGCCAGCAGCTTGGACAGCGGGGGGGCCTACAATGAGCAGTTCTTC.

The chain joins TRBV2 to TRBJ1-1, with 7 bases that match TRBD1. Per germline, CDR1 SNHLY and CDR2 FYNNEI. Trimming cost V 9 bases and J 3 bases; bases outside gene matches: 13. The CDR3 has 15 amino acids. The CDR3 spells CASKKETGKDTEAFF. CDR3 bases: TGTGCCAGTAAGAAAGAGACAGGGAAGGACACTGAAGCTTTCTTT.

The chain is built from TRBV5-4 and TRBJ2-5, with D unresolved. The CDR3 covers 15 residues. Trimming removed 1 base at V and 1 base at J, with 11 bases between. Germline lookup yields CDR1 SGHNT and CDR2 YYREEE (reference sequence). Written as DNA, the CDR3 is TGTGCCAGCAGCTTGTTCTGGTTGAGCCAAGAGACCCAGTACTTC. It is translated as CASSLFWLSQETQYF. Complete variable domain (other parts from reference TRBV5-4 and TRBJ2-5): ETGVTQSPTHLIKTRGQQVTLRCSSQSGHNTVSWYQQALGQGPQFIFQYYREEENGRGNFPPRFSGLQFPNYSSELNVNALELDDSALYLCASSLFWLSQETQYFGPGTRLLVL.

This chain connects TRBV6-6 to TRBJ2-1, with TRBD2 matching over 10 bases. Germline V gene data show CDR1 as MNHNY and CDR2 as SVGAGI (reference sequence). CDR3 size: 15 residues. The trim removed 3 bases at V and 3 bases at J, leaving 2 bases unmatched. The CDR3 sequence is CASSYGTSDYNEQFF. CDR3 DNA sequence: TGTGCCAGCAGTTATGGGACTAGCGACTACAATGAGCAGTTCTTC.

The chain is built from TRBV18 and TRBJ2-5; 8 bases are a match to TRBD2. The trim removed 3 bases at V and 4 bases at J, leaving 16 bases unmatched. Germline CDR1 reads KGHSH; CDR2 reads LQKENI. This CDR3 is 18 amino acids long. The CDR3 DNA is TGTGCCAGCTCACCTGGGCCAGCGGGGGTGAAATGGAGAGAGACCCAGTACTTC. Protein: CASSPGPAGVKWRETQYF. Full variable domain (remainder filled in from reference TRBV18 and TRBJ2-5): NAGVMQNPRHLVRRRGQEARLRCSPMKGHSHVYWYRQLPEEGLKFMVYLQKENIIDESGMPKERFSAEFPKEGPSILRIQQVVRGDSAAYFCASSPGPAGVKWRETQYFGPGTRLLVL.

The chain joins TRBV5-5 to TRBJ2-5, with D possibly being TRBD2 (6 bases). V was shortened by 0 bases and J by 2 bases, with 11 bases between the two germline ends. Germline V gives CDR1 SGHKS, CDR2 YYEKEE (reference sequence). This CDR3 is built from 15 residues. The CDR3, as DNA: TGTGCCAGCAGCTTGGAGGCGGGATTACAAGAGACCCAGTACTTC. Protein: CASSLEAGLQETQYF. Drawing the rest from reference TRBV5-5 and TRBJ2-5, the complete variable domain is DAGVTQSPTHLIKTRGQQVTLRCSPISGHKSVSWYQQVLGQGPQFIFQYYEKEERGRGNFPDRFSARQFPNYSSELNVNALLLGDSALYLCASSLEAGLQETQYFGPGTRLLVL.

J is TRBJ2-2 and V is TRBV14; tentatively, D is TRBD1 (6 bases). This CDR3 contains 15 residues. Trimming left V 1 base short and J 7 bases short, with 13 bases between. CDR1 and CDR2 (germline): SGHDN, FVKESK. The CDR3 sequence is CASSQVAGAVGELFF. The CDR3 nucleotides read TGTGCCAGCAGCCAAGTCGCAGGGGCTGTCGGGGAGCTGTTTTTT.

The CDR3 reads CASSPGQGHNEQFF. The CDR3 DNA is TGCGCCAGCAGCCCGGGACAGGGACACAATGAGCAGTTCTTC. V gene TRBV4-3 combines with J gene TRBJ2-1; TRBD1 matches at 9 bases. CDR1 and CDR2 (germline): LGHNA, YSLEER. V lost 4 bases to trimming and J lost 5 bases; unmatched junction nucleotides: 3. This CDR3 is built from 14 residues.

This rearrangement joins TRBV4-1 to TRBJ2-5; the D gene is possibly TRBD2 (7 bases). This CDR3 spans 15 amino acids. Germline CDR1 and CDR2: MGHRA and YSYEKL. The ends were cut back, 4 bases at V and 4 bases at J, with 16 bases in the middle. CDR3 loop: CASSRLDRGGETQYF. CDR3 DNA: TGCGCCAGCAGCCGATTAGATAGGGGGGGAGAGACCCAGTACTTC.

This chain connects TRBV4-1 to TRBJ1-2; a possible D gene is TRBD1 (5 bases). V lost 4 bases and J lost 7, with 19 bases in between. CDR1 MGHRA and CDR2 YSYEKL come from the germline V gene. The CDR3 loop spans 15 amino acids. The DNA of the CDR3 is TGCGCCAGCAGCCCCTATGGCGCAGGGCCTTCTGGCTACACCTTC. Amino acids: CASSPYGAGPSGYTF.